The present TCR delta chain was sequenced within a study of gamma-delta chains in newborns, infants, children. Study background: Innate gammadelta T cells reportedly expand polyclonally right after birth, driven by microbial exposure, per the title.

With 4 bases removed from V and 0 bases from J, the gap between germline ends came to 20 bases. The CDR3 sequence is 18 residues long. Germline CDR1 GEAIGNYY, CDR2 EKD. By frequency in the sample, this clone is medium-sized (0.01 to 0.1%). TCRdb re-called clones from the reads via CATT. The profile covers about 6,100 delta-chain clones, with over 2.5% appearing a single time and 15% to 18% taken by the ten largest. The clonotype was recovered from a child who was a newborn, infant or young child, either healthy, febrile or measles-vaccinated (not recorded which). Sequences were obtained from blood. This sequence joins TRDV2 and TRDJ2; D may be TRDD3 (6 bases). CDR3 coding DNA: TGTGCCTGTGATCCCCTGGGATCTGGGGAGGCTTTGACAGCACAACTCTTCTTT. It encodes CACDPLGSGEALTAQLFF.